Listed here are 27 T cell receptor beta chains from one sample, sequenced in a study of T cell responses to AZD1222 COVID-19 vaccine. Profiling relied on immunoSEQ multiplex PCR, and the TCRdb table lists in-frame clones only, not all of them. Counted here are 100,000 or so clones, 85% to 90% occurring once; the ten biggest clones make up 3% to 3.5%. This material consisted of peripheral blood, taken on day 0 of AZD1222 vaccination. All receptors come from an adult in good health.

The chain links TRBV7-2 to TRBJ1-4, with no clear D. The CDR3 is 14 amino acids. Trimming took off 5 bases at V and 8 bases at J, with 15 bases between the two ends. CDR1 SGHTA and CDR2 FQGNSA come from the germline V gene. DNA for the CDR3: TGTGCCAGCAGCCCCGACAAAGTAGGGGAAAAACTGTTTTTT. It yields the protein CASSPDKVGEKLFF.

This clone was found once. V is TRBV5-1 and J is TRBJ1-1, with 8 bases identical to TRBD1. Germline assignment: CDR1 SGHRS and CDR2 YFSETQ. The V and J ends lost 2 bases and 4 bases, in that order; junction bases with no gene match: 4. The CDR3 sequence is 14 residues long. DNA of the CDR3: TGCGCCAGCAGCTTACAGGGGGGCCCCACTGAAGCTTTCTTT. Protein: CASSLQGGPTEAFF.

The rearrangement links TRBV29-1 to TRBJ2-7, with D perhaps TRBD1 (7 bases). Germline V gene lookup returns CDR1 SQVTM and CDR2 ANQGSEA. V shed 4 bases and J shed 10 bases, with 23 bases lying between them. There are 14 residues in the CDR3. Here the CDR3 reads CSVAGQAEGRYQYF. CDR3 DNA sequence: TGCAGCGTTGCCGGACAGGCGGAGGGAAGGTATCAGTACTTC.

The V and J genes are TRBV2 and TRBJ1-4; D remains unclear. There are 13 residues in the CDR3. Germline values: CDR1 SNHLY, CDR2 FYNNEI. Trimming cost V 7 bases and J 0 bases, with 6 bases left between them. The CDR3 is CASNTATNEKLFF. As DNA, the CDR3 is TGTGCCAGCAACACAGCAACTAATGAAAAACTGTTTTTT.

CDR3: CASRFGTNTGELFF. The CDR3, as DNA: TGTGCCAGCAGGTTCGGTACTAATACCGGGGAGCTGTTTTTT. This chain uses TRBV5-5 with TRBJ2-2; no reliable D call. V was cut by 5 bases and J by 5 bases, with 13 bases left in between. The CDR3 loop spans 14 amino acids. CDR1 is SGHKS and CDR2 is YYEKEE in the germline V gene (reference sequence).

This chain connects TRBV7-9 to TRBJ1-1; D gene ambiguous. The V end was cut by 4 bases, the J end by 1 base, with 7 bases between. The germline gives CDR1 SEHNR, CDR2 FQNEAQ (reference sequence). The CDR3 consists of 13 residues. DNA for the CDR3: TGTGCCAGCAGCTGGACCGGGAACACTGAAGCTTTCTTT. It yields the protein CASSWTGNTEAFF.

The CDR3 DNA sequence: TGTGCCAGTAGTATTCGGACAAGGGGAAGGGGAACTGAAGCTTTCTTT. This encodes CASSIRTRGRGTEAFF. The J gene is TRBJ1-1, the V gene TRBV19; a possible D gene is TRBD1 (5 bases). This CDR3 has 16 amino acids. Looked up from germline, CDR1 is LNHDA and CDR2 is SQIVND (reference sequence). V gave up 3 bases and J gave up 5 bases, with 19 bases separating them.

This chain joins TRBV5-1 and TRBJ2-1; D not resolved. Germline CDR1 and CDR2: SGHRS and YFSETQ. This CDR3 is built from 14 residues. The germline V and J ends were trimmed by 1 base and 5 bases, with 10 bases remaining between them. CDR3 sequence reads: CASSLPGLNNEQFF. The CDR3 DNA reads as TGCGCCAGCAGCTTGCCAGGCCTCAACAATGAGCAGTTCTTC.

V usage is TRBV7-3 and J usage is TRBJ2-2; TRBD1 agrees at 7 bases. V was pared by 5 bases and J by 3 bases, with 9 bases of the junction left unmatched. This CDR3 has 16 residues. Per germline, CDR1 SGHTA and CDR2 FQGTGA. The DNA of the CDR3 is TGTGCCAGCAGCCCCCGGACAGGAGTTGACACCGGGGAGCTGTTTTTT. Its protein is CASSPRTGVDTGELFF.

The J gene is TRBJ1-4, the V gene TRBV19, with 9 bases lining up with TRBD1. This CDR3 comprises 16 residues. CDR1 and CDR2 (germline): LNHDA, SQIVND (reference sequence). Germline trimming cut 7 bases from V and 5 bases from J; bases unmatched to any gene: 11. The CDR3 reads CASTRGEGTGNEKLFF. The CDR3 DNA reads TGTGCCAGTACCAGAGGGGAGGGGACAGGGAATGAAAAACTGTTTTTT. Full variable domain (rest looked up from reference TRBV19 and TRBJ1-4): DGGITQSPKYLFRKEGQNVTLSCEQNLNHDAMYWYRQDPGQGLRLIYYSQIVNDFQKGDIAEGYSVSREKKESFPLTVTSAQKNPTAFYLCASTRGEGTGNEKLFFGSGTQLSVL.

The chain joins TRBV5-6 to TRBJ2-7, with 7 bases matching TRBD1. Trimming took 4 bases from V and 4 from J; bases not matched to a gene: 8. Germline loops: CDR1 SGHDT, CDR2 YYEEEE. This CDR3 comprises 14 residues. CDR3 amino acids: CASSDQGGMYEQYF. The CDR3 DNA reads TGTGCCAGCAGCGATCAAGGGGGCATGTACGAGCAGTACTTC.

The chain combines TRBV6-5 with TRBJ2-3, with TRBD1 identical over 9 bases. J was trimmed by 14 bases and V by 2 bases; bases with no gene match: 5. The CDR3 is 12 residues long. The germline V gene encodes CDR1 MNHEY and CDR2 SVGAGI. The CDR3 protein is CASSYQGTGWYF. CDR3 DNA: TGTGCCAGCAGTTACCAGGGGACAGGGTGGTATTTT.

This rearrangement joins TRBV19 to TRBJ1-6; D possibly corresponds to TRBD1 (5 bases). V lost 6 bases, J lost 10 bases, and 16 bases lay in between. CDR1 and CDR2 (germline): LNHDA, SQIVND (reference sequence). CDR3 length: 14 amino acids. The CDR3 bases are TGTGCCAGTAGCTCCGGGACTGGTAACTCACCCCTCCACTTT. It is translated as CASSSGTGNSPLHF.

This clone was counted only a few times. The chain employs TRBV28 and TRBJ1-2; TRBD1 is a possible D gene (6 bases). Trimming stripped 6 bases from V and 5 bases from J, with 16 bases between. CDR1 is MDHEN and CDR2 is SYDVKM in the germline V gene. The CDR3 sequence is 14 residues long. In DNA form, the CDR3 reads TGTGCCAGCAGGCTTCCGGGACAAATGTATGGCTACACCTTC. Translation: CASRLPGQMYGYTF.

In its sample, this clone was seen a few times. The CDR3 sequence: CASSQETGVNNQPQHF. For the CDR3, the DNA is TGTGCCAGCAGCCAAGAGACAGGGGTTAACAATCAGCCCCAGCATTTT. The chain couples TRBV4-2 to TRBJ1-5, with 8 nucleotides matching TRBD1. The CDR3 covers 16 residues. With 0 bases clipped from V and 3 bases from J, the junction kept 4 bases outside the gene matches. CDR1 is LGHNA and CDR2 is YNFKEQ in the germline V gene.

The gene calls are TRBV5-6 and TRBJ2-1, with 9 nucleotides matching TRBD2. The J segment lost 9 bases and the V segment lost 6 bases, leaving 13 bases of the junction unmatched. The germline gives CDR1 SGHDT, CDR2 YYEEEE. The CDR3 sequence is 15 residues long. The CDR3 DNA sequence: TGTGCCAGCAACGTCCCGACTAGCGGCCGCTCTGAGCAGTTCTTC. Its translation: CASNVPTSGRSEQFF.

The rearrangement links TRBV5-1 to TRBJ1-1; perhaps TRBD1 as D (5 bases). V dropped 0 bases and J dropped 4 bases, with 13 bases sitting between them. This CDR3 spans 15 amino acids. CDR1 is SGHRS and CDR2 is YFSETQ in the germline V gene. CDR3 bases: TGCGCCAGCAGCTTGGCCGGGGGATTGGGCACTGAAGCTTTCTTT. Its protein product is CASSLAGGLGTEAFF.

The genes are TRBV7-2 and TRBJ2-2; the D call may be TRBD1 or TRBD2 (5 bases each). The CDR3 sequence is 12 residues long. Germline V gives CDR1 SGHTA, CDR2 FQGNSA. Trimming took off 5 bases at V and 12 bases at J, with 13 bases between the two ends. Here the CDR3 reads CASSPVWGQLFF. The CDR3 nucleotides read TGTGCCAGCAGCCCTGTTTGGGGACAGCTGTTTTTT.

CDR3 in amino acids: CASSPKQGGVQTEAFF. The CDR3 coding sequence is TGTGCCAGCTCACCAAAGCAGGGGGGGGTGCAAACTGAAGCTTTCTTT. The genes are TRBV18 and TRBJ1-1, with 7 bases aligning to TRBD1. CDR3 length: 16 residues. Trimming cost V 2 bases and J 5 bases; bases outside gene matches: 11. Germline V gene data show CDR1 as KGHSH and CDR2 as LQKENI.

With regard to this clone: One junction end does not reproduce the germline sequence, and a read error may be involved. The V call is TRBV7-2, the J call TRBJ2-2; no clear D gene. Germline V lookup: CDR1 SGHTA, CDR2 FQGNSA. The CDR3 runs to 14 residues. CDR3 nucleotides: TGTGCCAGCAGCTTAGCGCAGACCACCAGGGAGCTGTTTTTT. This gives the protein CASSLAQTTRELFF. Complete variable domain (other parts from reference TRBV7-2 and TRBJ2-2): GAGVSQSPSNKVTEKGKDVELRCDPISGHTALYWYRQSLGQGLEFLIYFQGNSAPDKSGLPSDRFSAERTGGSVSTLTIQRTQQEDSAVYLCASSLAQTTRELFFGEGSRLTVL.

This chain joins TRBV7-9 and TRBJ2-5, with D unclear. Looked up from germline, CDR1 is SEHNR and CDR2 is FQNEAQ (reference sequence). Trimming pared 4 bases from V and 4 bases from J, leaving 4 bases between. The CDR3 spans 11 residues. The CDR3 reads CASSSGETQYF. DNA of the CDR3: TGTGCCAGCAGCTCGGGAGAGACCCAGTACTTC.

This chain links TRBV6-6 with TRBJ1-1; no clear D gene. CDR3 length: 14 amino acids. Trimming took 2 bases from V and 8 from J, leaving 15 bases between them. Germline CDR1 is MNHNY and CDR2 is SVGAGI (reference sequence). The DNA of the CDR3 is TGTGCCAGCAGTTACCTGGCCCTAGGAGAGGAAGCTTTCTTT. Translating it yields CASSYLALGEEAFF.

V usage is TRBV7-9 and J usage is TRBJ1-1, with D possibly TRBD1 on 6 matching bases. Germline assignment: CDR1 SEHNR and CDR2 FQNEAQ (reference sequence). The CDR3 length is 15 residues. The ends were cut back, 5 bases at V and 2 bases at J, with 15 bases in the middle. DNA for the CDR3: TGTGCCAGCAGCATACAGGGCCAGGGAAACACTGAAGCTTTCTTT. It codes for CASSIQGQGNTEAFF. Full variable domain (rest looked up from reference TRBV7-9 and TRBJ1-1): DTGVSQNPRHKITKRGQNVTFRCDPISEHNRLYWYRQTLGQGPEFLTYFQNEAQLEKSRLLSDRFSAERPKGSFSTLEIQRTEQGDSAMYLCASSIQGQGNTEAFFGQGTRLTVV.

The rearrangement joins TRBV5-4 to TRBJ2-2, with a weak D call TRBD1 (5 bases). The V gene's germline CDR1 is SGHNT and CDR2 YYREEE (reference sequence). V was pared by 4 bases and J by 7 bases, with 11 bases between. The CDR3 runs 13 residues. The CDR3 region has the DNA TGTGCCAGCAGCCCCAGGGTTGGCGGGGAGCTGTTTTTT. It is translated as CASSPRVGGELFF.

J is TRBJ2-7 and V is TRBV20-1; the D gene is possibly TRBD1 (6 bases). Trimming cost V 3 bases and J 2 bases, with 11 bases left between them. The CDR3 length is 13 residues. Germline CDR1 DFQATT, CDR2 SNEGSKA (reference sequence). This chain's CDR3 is CSASPTGPYEQYF. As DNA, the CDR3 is TGCAGTGCTAGTCCGACAGGTCCCTACGAGCAGTACTTC.

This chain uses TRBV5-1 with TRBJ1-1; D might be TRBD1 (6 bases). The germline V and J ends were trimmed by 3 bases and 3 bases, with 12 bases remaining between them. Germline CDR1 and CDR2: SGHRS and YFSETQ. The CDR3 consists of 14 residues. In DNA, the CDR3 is TGCGCCAGCAGCTCACAGGGTATCGACACTGAAGCTTTCTTT. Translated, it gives CASSSQGIDTEAFF.

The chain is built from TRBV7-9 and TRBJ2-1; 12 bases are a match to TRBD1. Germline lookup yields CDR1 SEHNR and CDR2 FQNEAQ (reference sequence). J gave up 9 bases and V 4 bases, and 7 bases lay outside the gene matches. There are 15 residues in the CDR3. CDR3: CASSSGQGAISEQFF. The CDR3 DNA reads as TGTGCCAGCAGCTCGGGACAGGGGGCGATCAGTGAGCAGTTCTTC.